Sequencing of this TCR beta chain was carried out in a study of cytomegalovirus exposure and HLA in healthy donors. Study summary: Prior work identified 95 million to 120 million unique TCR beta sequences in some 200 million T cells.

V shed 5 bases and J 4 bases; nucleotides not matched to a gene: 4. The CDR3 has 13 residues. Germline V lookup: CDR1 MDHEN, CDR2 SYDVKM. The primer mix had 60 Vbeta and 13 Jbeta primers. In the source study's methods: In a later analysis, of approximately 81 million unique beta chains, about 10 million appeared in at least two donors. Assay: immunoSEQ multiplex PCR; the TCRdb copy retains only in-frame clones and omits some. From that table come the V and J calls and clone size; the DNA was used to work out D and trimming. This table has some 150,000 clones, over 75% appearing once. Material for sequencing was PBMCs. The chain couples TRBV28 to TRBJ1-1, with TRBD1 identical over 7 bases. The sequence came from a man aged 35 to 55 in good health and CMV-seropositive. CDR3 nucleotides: TGTGCCAGCAGTACAGGGGTAGCCACTGAAGCTTTCTTT. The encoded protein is CASSTGVATEAFF. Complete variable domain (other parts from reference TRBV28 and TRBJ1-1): DVKVTQSSRYLVKRTGEKVFLECVQDMDHENMFWYRQDPGLGLRLIYFSYDVKMKEKGDIPEGYSVSREKKERFSLILESASTNQTSMYLCASSTGVATEAFFGQGTRLTVV.